Listed here are 32 T cell receptor beta chains from one sample, sequenced in a study of T cell repertoires in cytomegalovirus infection. TCRdb reprocessed the reads via MiXCR and lists one record per CDR3 protein. The table lists approximately 730,000 distinct CDR3 sequences, 25% to 35% of them singletons. These receptors are not linked to any known antigen. The input for sequencing was cultured CD8+ T cells from PBMCs, taken from culture after CMV antigen stimulation. Receptors were obtained from a human donor in good health (CMV status not recorded). Some clones in this sample may be carry-over from other donors' samples.

The chain carries TRBV19 and TRBJ1-5; D gene uncertain. Trimming removed 4 bases at V and 3 bases at J, with 16 bases between. The V gene's germline CDR1 is LNHDA and CDR2 SQIVND (reference sequence). This CDR3 contains 16 residues. The CDR3 DNA is TGTGCCAGTAGTAATTATAGGAGCAAGAACAATCAGCCCCAGCATTTT. Translating it yields CASSNYRSKNNQPQHF. The full variable domain, in which reference TRBV19 and TRBJ1-5 provide the parts outside the CDR3, is DGGITQSPKYLFRKEGQNVTLSCEQNLNHDAMYWYRQDPGQGLRLIYYSQIVNDFQKGDIAEGYSVSREKKESFPLTVTSAQKNPTAFYLCASSNYRSKNNQPQHFGDGTRLSIL.

The chain joins TRBV4-1 to TRBJ1-1, with D uncertain. From germline, CDR1 is MGHRA and CDR2 YSYEKL. The CDR3 length is 14 residues. Trimming pared 2 bases from V and 5 bases from J, leaving 12 bases between. CDR3 sequence: CASSQSETLTEAFF. The CDR3 nucleotides read TGCGCCAGCAGCCAATCGGAGACACTTACTGAAGCTTTCTTT.

V gene TRBV6-2 or TRBV6-3 combines with J gene TRBJ2-1, with 12 bases identical to TRBD2. This CDR3 spans 20 amino acids. Germline lookup yields CDR1 MNHEY and CDR2 SVGEGT. The J segment lost 6 bases and the V segment lost 2 bases, leaving 17 bases of the junction unmatched. DNA of the CDR3: TGTGCCAGCAGTTACGGGCCTAGCGGGGGGGTGAAATTTAACTTCAATGAGCAGTTCTTC. Protein product: CASSYGPSGGVKFNFNEQFF.

This clonotype was observed many times. V usage is TRBV6-5 and J usage is TRBJ1-2; D is undetermined. V was pared by 0 bases and J by 8 bases, with 7 bases between. The CDR3 runs to 12 residues. The germline V gene encodes CDR1 MNHEY and CDR2 SVGAGI. CDR3 bases: TGTGCCAGCAGTTACTCTGGCGTGGGCTACACCTTC. Its translation: CASSYSGVGYTF.

This clonotype has more than one count but fewer than ten. V gene TRBV6-1 combines with J gene TRBJ2-7, with TRBD1 matching over 9 bases. CDR3 length: 17 residues. V lost 8 bases and J lost 3; bases outside the gene matches: 17. CDR1 is MNHNS and CDR2 is SASEGT in the germline V gene. The CDR3 is CASGGSRDRAKGYEQYF. The DNA of the CDR3 is TGTGCCAGCGGCGGGTCCCGGGACAGGGCGAAAGGCTACGAGCAGTACTTC.

The V and J genes are TRBV15 and TRBJ1-5; D is uncertain. Germline CDR1 and CDR2: LNHNV and YYDKDF (reference sequence). CDR3 length: 19 residues. The V end lost 3 bases, the J end lost 5 bases, and 26 bases lay between the germline ends. In DNA form, the CDR3 reads TGTGCCACCAGCAGCCGTAAGACGGCCTCGAATCTCCGGGATCAGCCCCAGCATTTT. It encodes CATSSRKTASNLRDQPQHF.

The chain carries TRBV7-9 and TRBJ2-6, with D tentatively TRBD1 (5 bases). This CDR3 has 18 residues. With 0 bases removed from V and 0 bases from J, the gap between germline ends came to 12 bases. CDR1 is SEHNR, CDR2 FQNEAQ, per germline (reference sequence). CDR3 sequence reads: CASSLAAGYHSGANVLTF. CDR3 bases: TGTGCCAGCAGCTTAGCCGCAGGGTACCACTCTGGGGCCAACGTCCTGACTTTC.

The rearrangement uses TRBV7-6 and TRBJ2-1; TRBD1 matches 9 bases. Germline values: CDR1 SGHVS, CDR2 FNYEAQ. The CDR3 is 16 residues long. Trimming took 5 bases from V and 0 from J; bases not matched to a gene: 5. The CDR3 DNA is TGTGCCAGCAGCAAGACGGACAGGGGCTCCTACAATGAGCAGTTCTTC. Protein: CASSKTDRGSYNEQFF.

The chain is built from TRBV12-3 or TRBV12-4 and TRBJ2-3; D ambiguous. The V and J ends lost 7 bases and 6 bases respectively, with 14 bases between them. The CDR3 is made up of 13 amino acids. The CDR3, as DNA: TGTGCCAGCACCCAGAGATCCCCCGATACGCAGTATTTT. Translated, it gives CASTQRSPDTQYF.

This clonotype was recorded at least ten times. V gene TRBV7-2 combines with J gene TRBJ2-5; 7 bases agree with TRBD2. The germline V gene encodes CDR1 SGHTA and CDR2 FQGNSA. V shed 4 bases and J 0 bases; nucleotides not matched to a gene: 5. This CDR3 spans 15 amino acids. The CDR3 DNA reads as TGTGCCAGCAGCTCTAGCGGAGCGTACCAAGAGACCCAGTACTTC. This encodes CASSSSGAYQETQYF.

The rearrangement uses TRBV6-5 and TRBJ1-2; D perhaps matches TRBD1 (6 bases). With 6 bases removed from V and 3 bases from J, the gap between germline ends came to 14 bases. The germline gives CDR1 MNHEY, CDR2 SVGAGI. The CDR3 extends over 14 amino acids. The CDR3 coding sequence is TGTGCCAGCAGGATGGCAGGGGATTACTATGGCTACACCTTC. This sequence encodes CASRMAGDYYGYTF.

This clonotype has at least ten counts. The J gene is TRBJ2-3, the V gene TRBV7-2, with a possible D match to TRBD2 (7 bases). Trimming stripped 5 bases from V and 3 bases from J, with 15 bases between. Germline V CDR1 and CDR2: SGHTA, FQGNSA. The CDR3 runs to 15 residues. The CDR3 DNA is TGTGCCAGCAGCCCGGGGGGAGGGGGAACAGATACGCAGTATTTT. Translated: CASSPGGGGTDTQYF.

This clonotype was observed a few times. The rearrangement joins TRBV4-3 to TRBJ2-3; possibly TRBD1 for D (6 bases). This CDR3 comprises 15 residues. Trimming took 4 bases from V and 2 from J, leaving 13 bases between them. CDR1 is LGHNA, CDR2 YSLEER, per germline. The CDR3 DNA reads as TGCGCCAGCAGCCCTCGAGGGGGAGACACAGATACGCAGTATTTT. Protein product: CASSPRGGDTDTQYF.

CDR3 region: CASSQEAFGGTRDQHF. In DNA form, the CDR3 reads TGTGCCAGCAGCCAAGAAGCCTTTGGTGGGACCCGGGATCAGCATTTT. This sequence joins TRBV4-2 and TRBJ1-5; a weak D match, TRBD1 (5 bases). V dropped 0 bases and J dropped 13 bases, with 22 bases sitting between them. Germline V gives CDR1 LGHNA, CDR2 YNFKEQ. CDR3 length: 16 amino acids.

The chain joins TRBV7-9 to TRBJ1-2; 10 bases map to TRBD1. The CDR3 extends over 15 amino acids. Trimming cost V 7 bases and J 0 bases; bases outside gene matches: 5. Germline CDR1 SEHNR, CDR2 FQNEAQ (reference sequence). CDR3 loop: CASKRTGGPNYGYTF. For the CDR3, the DNA is TGTGCCAGCAAAAGGACAGGGGGTCCTAACTATGGCTACACCTTC.

This clonotype was seen repeatedly, ten times or more. This sequence joins TRBV4-1 and TRBJ1-5; D ambiguous. Germline V lookup: CDR1 MGHRA, CDR2 YSYEKL. V lost 4 bases to trimming and J lost 0 bases, with 13 bases between them. The CDR3 sequence is 16 residues long. The CDR3 sequence: CASSRLAANSNQPQHF. CDR3 in DNA: TGCGCCAGCAGCCGGCTCGCTGCGAATAGCAATCAGCCCCAGCATTTT.

This clonotype was seen many times. V usage is TRBV19 and J usage is TRBJ1-1, with D unclear. CDR3 length: 12 amino acids. V was trimmed by 7 bases and J by 3 bases, leaving 9 bases between them. Germline-derived CDR1 and CDR2 are LNHDA and SQIVND (reference sequence). CDR3 amino acids: CASKLEDTEAFF. The CDR3 DNA follows: TGTGCCAGTAAGTTGGAGGACACTGAAGCTTTCTTT.

Ten or more counts support this clonotype. The rearrangement links TRBV7-9 to TRBJ2-2; a weak D match, TRBD1 (7 bases). Trimming took off 5 bases at V and 4 bases at J, with 14 bases between the two ends. The CDR3 has 15 residues. Germline V CDR1 and CDR2: SEHNR, FQNEAQ (reference sequence). The CDR3 sequence: CASSMPGGTTGELFF. The CDR3 bases are TGTGCCAGCAGCATGCCAGGGGGGACCACCGGGGAGCTGTTTTTT.

This rearrangement joins TRBV4-1 to TRBJ2-3; perhaps TRBD2 as D (5 bases). CDR1 MGHRA and CDR2 YSYEKL come from the germline V gene. V lost 1 base, J lost 5 bases, and 7 bases lay in between. CDR3 length equals 13 residues. CDR3 DNA sequence: TGCGCCAGCAGCCAAGTCCGGGAAGATACGCAGTATTTT. This gives the protein CASSQVREDTQYF.

This sequence joins TRBV7-9 and TRBJ2-7, with D perhaps matching TRBD2 (6 bases). The CDR3 loop spans 15 amino acids. Germline lookup yields CDR1 SEHNR and CDR2 FQNEAQ (reference sequence). The V end lost 5 bases, the J end lost 6 bases, and 20 bases lay between the germline ends. CDR3 loop: CASSQSGPTRGEQYV. In DNA, the CDR3 is TGTGCCAGCAGCCAGAGCGGGCCGACTAGGGGCGAGCAGTACGTC.

This clonotype occurred many times. This sequence joins TRBV11-2 and TRBJ1-1, with unresolved D. CDR3 length equals 15 residues. From germline, CDR1 is SGHAT and CDR2 FQNNGV. V lost 5 bases to trimming and J lost 0 bases, with 13 bases between them. CDR3 coding DNA: TGTGCCAGCAGCGTAAACTGGGGAATGAACACTGAAGCTTTCTTT. Its translation: CASSVNWGMNTEAFF.

This clonotype was seen a few times. This sequence joins TRBV2 and TRBJ2-2, with D perhaps matching TRBD1 or TRBD2 (5 bases each). The CDR3 is 16 amino acids. Germline assignment: CDR1 SNHLY and CDR2 FYNNEI. Trimming stripped 6 bases from V and 5 bases from J, with 19 bases between. CDR3: CASSNYGTFETGELFF. The CDR3 DNA is TGTGCCAGCAGCAATTACGGGACGTTTGAAACCGGGGAGCTGTTTTTT.

The chain recombines TRBV29-1 with TRBJ1-1; D perhaps matches TRBD1 (5 bases). The germline V and J ends were trimmed by 0 bases and 1 base, with 15 bases remaining between them. The CDR3 is made up of 16 amino acids. CDR1 and CDR2 from the germline V gene are SQVTM and ANQGSEA. The CDR3 reads CSVEDRGTESNTEAFF. CDR3 in DNA: TGCAGCGTTGAAGATCGGGGGACGGAATCGAACACTGAAGCTTTCTTT.

The CDR3 loop is CASTDLTTGTSSFHEQFF. As DNA, the CDR3 is TGTGCCAGCACCGACCTCACTACCGGGACTAGCTCATTTCATGAGCAGTTCTTC. The chain carries TRBV27 and TRBJ2-1; 9 bases fit TRBD2. From germline, CDR1 is MNHEY and CDR2 SMNVEV (reference sequence). CDR3 length: 18 residues. The V and J ends lost 7 bases and 8 bases, in that order; junction bases with no gene match: 21.

This clonotype was observed a few times. The J gene is TRBJ2-5, the V gene TRBV7-6; D unresolved. CDR1 and CDR2 (germline): SGHVS, FNYEAQ. The ends were cut back, 5 bases at V and 0 bases at J, with 10 bases in the middle. CDR3 length equals 14 residues. CDR3 region: CASSPRRDQETQYF. Written as DNA, the CDR3 is TGTGCCAGCAGCCCCCGTAGGGACCAAGAGACCCAGTACTTC.

This clonotype was found a few times. V usage is TRBV4-2 and J usage is TRBJ2-3; 9 bases align to TRBD2. The ends lost 7 bases at V and 1 base at J; junction bases unmatched: 9. The CDR3 extends over 16 amino acids. Germline V lookup: CDR1 LGHNA, CDR2 YNFKEQ. CDR3 region: CASTPFGGGGTDTQYF. Here the CDR3 DNA reads TGTGCCAGCACCCCATTCGGCGGGGGGGGCACAGATACGCAGTATTTT.

The chain carries TRBV4-3 and TRBJ1-1; D remains ambiguous. CDR1 and CDR2 (germline): LGHNA, YSLEER. CDR3 length: 13 residues. V gave up 0 bases and J gave up 11 bases, with 13 bases separating them. For the CDR3, the DNA is TGCGCCAGCAGCCAAGATTCTGGCGCCAGGGCTTTCTTT. Amino acid sequence: CASSQDSGARAFF.

Only a few counts were recorded for this clonotype. This sequence joins TRBV12-3 or TRBV12-4 and TRBJ2-2; perhaps TRBD1 as D (6 bases). The ends were cut back, 3 bases at V and 5 bases at J, with 13 bases in the middle. This CDR3 has 15 amino acids. The CDR3 DNA is TGTGCCAGCAGTTTGAAGGGGGTGGGGACCGGGGAGCTGTTTTTT. Its protein product is CASSLKGVGTGELFF.

The chain combines TRBV19 with TRBJ1-6; D is undetermined. This CDR3 is built from 15 residues. Trimming left V 8 bases short and J 0 bases short, with 11 bases between. Germline lookup yields CDR1 LNHDA and CDR2 SQIVND (reference sequence). The DNA for the CDR3 is TGTGCCAGTCGTAGGCCGAGCTCCTATAATTCACCCCTCCACTTT. Amino acids: CASRRPSSYNSPLHF.

The rearrangement uses TRBV7-9 and TRBJ1-2; possible D gene TRBD1, 5 bases. This CDR3 region has 11 residues. Trimming removed 11 bases at V and 6 bases at J, with 13 bases between. In germline, CDR1 is SEHNR, CDR2 FQNEAQ (reference sequence). DNA for the CDR3: TGTGCCGGCAAGGGGCGCGATGGCTACACCTTC. Its protein product is CAGKGRDGYTF. The full variable domain, its missing parts supplied by reference TRBV7-9 and TRBJ1-2, is DTGVSQNPRHKITKRGQNVTFRCDPISEHNRLYWYRQTLGQGPEFLTYFQNEAQLEKSRLLSDRFSAERPKGSFSTLEIQRTEQGDSAMYLCAGKGRDGYTFGSGTRLTVV.

The V gene is TRBV7-9, the J gene TRBJ2-5, with 14 bases identical to TRBD2. This CDR3 comprises 16 residues. Germline loops: CDR1 SEHNR, CDR2 FQNEAQ (reference sequence). J was trimmed by 5 bases and V by 4 bases; bases with no gene match: 6. CDR3 protein: CASSWGLAGAMETQYF. CDR3 DNA: TGTGCCAGCAGCTGGGGACTAGCGGGGGCAATGGAGACCCAGTACTTC.

The V and J genes are TRBV7-2 and TRBJ2-3; 10 nucleotides align to TRBD1. This CDR3 is built from 15 residues. From germline, CDR1 is SGHTA and CDR2 FQGNSA. Losses at the gene ends were 3 bases for V and 5 bases for J; bases not matched to a gene: 5. Here the CDR3 reads CASSLVRTGGDTQYF. The CDR3 nucleotides read TGTGCCAGCAGCTTGGTTAGGACAGGGGGAGATACGCAGTATTTT.